These T cell receptor beta chains were read from a single sample in a study of early stage breast cancer tumors. TCRdb keeps only in-frame clones here, not all; method: immunoSEQ multiplex PCR. Here the sample spans around 25,000 clones, 65% to 70% being singletons. Source material: breast tumor tissue. The receptors were gathered from a person between 55 and 69 years old with breast cancer. CDR3s include the opening cysteine and the closing phenylalanine or tryptophan. A D gene is named only where the DNA matches it firmly. A row's size may be missing; if present it is once, few, many or a size class.

>TRBV4-3|NA|NA|TRBJ2-6
CASSQDRFSGANVLTF
>TRBV9|NA|NA|TRBJ1-1
CASSAELRGTEAFF
>TRBV30|NA|TRBD2|TRBJ2-3
CAWTGLEGTDTQYF
>TRBV6-4|NA|NA|TRBJ2-2
CASSEGLNTGELFF
>TRBV25-1|NA|NA|TRBJ1-2
CASSGTGGRGYTF
>TRBV20-1|few|NA|TRBJ1-2
CSAGGAGYTF
>TRBV5-4|few|NA|TRBJ2-7
CASSLGLQGYEQYF
>TRBV7-9|NA|TRBD1|TRBJ1-1
CASSLKGGRNTEAFF
>TRBV5-4|NA|NA|TRBJ2-3
CASSFPGVGDRPDTQYF
>TRBV7-2|NA|TRBD2|TRBJ2-7
CASTAGTSADYEQYF
>TRBV5-4|few|NA|TRBJ2-7
CASSSTPYEQYF
>TRBV7-8|NA|TRBD1|TRBJ1-5
CASSFSGQGPNQPQHF
>TRBV5-4|NA|TRBD1|TRBJ2-3
CASSLQGATDTQYF
>TRBV7-9|NA|NA|TRBJ2-5
CASSLGGLKTQYF
>TRBV28|NA|NA|TRBJ1-5
CASRSGPDQPQHF
>TRBV11-2|NA|NA|TRBJ1-2
CASSLQGSGYTF